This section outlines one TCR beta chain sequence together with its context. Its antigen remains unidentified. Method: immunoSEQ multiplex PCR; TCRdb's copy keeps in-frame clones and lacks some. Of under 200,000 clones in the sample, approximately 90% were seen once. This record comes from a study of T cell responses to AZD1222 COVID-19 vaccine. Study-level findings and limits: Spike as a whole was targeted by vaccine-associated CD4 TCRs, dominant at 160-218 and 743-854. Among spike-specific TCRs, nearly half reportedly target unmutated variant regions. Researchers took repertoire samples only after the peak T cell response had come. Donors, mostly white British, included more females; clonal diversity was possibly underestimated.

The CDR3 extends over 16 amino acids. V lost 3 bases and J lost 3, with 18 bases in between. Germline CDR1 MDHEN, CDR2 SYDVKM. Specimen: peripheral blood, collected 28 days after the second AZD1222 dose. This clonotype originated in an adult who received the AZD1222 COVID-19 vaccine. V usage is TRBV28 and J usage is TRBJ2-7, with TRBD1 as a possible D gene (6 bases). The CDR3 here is CASSLVWQGTLYEQYF. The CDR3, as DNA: TGTGCCAGCAGTTTGGTATGGCAGGGGACCCTCTACGAGCAGTACTTC.